This is a list of T cell receptor beta chains from one sample in a study of blood T cell repertoires in COVID-19. Data came from immunoSEQ multiplex PCR; TCRdb stores just in-frame clones and leaves some out. The data contain some 250,000 clones, 65% to 85% of them seen just once; the ten biggest clones take up more than 6.5%. Sequences were obtained from peripheral blood. The receptors were sampled from a man in his forties with active or convalescent COVID-19. Both conserved end residues are part of each CDR3. The order of the fields is V gene, J gene, D gene, CDR3 DNA, CDR3 protein. The D gene is left open where the match is weak.

>TRBV14|TRBJ1-1|.
TGTGCCAGCAGCCAAGCTCAGGGGATAAGAGCTTTCTTT
CASSQAQGIRAFF
>TRBV6-5|TRBJ1-2|TRBD1
TGTGCCAGCACAACGACAGGGACTCTCTATGGCTACACCTTC
CASTTTGTLYGYTF
>TRBV6-5|TRBJ1-2|TRBD1
TGTGCCACCGGACAGGGGGATGACTATGGCTACACCTTC
CATGQGDDYGYTF
>TRBV5-1|TRBJ2-5|TRBD2
TGCGCCAGCAGCTGGAATGGCGGGGGGCAAGAGACCCAGTACTTC
CASSWNGGGQETQYF
>TRBV7-2|TRBJ1-1|.
TGTGCCAGCAGCTTACAGGGAGGGGACACTGAAGCTTTCTTT
CASSLQGGDTEAFF
>TRBV9|TRBJ2-5|TRBD2
TGTGCCAGCAGCGTAGCGGCTAGCGGGGGGGCATTAGAGACCCAGTACTTC
CASSVAASGGALETQYF
>TRBV3-1/TRBV3-2|TRBJ1-6|.
TGTGCCAGCAGCCGGATCCCAAGCGCACCCCTCCACTTT
CASSRIPSAPLHF
>TRBV7-9|TRBJ2-7|TRBD1
TGTGCCAGCAGCTCCCCGGGGGACAGGGGGGTCTACGAGCAGTACTTC
CASSSPGDRGVYEQYF
>TRBV19|TRBJ2-2|TRBD2
TGTGCCAGTAGTACCTCTACCGGGACTATTAACACCGGGGAGCTGTTTTTT
CASSTSTGTINTGELFF
>TRBV6-5|TRBJ2-1|.
TGTGCCAGCAGTTCCTCTCGCGGGAATGAGCAGTTCTTC
CASSSSRGNEQFF
>TRBV7-6|TRBJ1-5|TRBD1
TGTGCCAGCAGCGTGACAGGGGGCCAGCCCCAGCATTTT
CASSVTGGQPQHF